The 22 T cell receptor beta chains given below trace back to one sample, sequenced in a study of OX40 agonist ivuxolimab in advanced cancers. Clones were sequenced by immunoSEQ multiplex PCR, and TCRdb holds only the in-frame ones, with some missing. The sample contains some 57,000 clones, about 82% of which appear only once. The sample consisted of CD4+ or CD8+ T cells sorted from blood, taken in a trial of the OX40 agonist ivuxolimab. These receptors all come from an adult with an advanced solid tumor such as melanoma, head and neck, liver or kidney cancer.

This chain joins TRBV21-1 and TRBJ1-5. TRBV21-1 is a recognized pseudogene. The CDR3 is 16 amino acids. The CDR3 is CASSSLERDSNQPQHF. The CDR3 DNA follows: TGTGCCAGCAGCTCGCTTGAGAGGGATAGCAATCAGCCCCAGCATTTT.

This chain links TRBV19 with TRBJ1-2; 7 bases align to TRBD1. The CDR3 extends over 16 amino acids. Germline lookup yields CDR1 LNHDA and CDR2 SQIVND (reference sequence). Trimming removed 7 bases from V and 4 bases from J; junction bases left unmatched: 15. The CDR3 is CASMVNSPTGSYGYTF. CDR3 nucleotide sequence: TGTGCCAGTATGGTCAATAGCCCGACAGGGTCCTATGGCTACACCTTC.

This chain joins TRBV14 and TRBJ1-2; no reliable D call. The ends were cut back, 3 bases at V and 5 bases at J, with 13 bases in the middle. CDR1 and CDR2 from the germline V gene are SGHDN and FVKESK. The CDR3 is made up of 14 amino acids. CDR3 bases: TGTGCCAGCAGCCAGCGGGCGGTCGCGTATGGCTACACCTTC. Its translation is CASSQRAVAYGYTF.

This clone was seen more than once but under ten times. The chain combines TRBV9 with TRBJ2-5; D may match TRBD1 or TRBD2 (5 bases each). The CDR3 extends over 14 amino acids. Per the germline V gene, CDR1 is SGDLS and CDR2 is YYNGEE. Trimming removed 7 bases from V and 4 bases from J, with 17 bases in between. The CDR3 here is CASGPGPILETQYF. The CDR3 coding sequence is TGTGCCAGCGGGCCGGGACCCATACTAGAGACCCAGTACTTC.

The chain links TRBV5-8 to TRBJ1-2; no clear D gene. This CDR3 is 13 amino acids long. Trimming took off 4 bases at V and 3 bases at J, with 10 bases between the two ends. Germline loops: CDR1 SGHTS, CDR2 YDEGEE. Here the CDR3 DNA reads TGTGCCAGCAGCCCGAGAGAGGACTATGGCTACACCTTC. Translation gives CASSPREDYGYTF.

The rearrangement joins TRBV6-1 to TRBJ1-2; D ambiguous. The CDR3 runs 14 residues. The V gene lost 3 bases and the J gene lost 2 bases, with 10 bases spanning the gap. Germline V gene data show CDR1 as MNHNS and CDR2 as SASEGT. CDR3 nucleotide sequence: TGTGCCAGCAGTGACGATATCGGGAACTATGGCTACACCTTC. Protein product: CASSDDIGNYGYTF.

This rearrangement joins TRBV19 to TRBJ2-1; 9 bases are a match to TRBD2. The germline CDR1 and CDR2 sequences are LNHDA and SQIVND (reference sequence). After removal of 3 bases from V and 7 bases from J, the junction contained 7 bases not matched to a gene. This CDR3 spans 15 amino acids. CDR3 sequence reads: CASSMGVAGENEQFF. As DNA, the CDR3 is TGTGCCAGTAGTATGGGGGTAGCGGGAGAGAATGAGCAGTTCTTC.

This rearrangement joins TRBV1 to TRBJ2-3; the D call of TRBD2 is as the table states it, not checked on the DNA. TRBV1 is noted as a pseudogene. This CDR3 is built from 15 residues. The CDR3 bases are TGCACCAGCAGCCAAGGGCGGGGCGAAACAGATACGCAGTATTTT. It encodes CTSSQGRGETDTQYF.

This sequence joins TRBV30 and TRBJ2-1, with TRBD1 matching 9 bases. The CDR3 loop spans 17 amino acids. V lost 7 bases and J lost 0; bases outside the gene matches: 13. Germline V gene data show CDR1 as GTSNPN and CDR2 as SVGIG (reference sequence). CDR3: CALTGGSPTSSYNEQFF. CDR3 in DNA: TGTGCCTTGACAGGGGGATCCCCTACAAGCTCCTACAATGAGCAGTTCTTC. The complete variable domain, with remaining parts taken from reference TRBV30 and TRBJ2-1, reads SQTIHQWPATLVQPVGSPLSLECTVEGTSNPNLYWYRQAAGRGLQLLFYSVGIGQISSEVPQNLSASRPQDRQFILSSKKLLLSDSGFYLCALTGGSPTSSYNEQFFGPGTRLTVL.

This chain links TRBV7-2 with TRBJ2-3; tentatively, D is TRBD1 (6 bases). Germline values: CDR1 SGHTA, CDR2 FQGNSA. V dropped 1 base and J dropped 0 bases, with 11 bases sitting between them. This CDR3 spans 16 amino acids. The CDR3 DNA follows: TGTGCCAGCAGCTTAGTGGACAGCTCTAGCACAGATACGCAGTATTTT. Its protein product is CASSLVDSSSTDTQYF.

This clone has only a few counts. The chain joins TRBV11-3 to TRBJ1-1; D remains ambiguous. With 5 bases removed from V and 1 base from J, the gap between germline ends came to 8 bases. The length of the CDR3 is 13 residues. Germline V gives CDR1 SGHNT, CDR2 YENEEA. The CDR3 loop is CASSQTTNTEAFF. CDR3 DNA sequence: TGTGCCAGCAGCCAGACGACGAACACTGAAGCTTTCTTT.

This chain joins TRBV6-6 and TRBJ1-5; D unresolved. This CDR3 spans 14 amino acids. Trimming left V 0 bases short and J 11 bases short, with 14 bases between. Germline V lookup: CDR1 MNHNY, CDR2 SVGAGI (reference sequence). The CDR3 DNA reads TGTGCCAGCAGTTACTCGACCGGTCCGGAAACCCAGCATTTT. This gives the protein CASSYSTGPETQHF.

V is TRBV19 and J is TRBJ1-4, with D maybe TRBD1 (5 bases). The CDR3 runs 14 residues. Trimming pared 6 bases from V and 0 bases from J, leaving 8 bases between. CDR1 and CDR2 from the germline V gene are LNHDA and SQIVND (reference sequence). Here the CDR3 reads CASRGVATNEKLFF. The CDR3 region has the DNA TGTGCCAGTAGGGGGGTTGCAACTAATGAAAAACTGTTTTTT.

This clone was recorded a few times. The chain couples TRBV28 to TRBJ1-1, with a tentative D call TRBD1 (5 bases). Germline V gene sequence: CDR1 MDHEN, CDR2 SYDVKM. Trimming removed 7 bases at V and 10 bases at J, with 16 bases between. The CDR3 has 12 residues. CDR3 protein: CASITRAEGAFF. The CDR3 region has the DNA TGTGCCAGCATCACCAGGGCAGAAGGAGCTTTCTTT.

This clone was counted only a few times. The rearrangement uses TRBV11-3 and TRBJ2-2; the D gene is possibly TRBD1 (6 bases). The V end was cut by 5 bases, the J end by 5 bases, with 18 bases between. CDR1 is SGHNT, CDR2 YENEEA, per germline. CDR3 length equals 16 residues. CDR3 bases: TGTGCCAGCAGCACGGAGCTGGGGGCCTCAACCGGGGAGCTGTTTTTT. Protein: CASSTELGASTGELFF.

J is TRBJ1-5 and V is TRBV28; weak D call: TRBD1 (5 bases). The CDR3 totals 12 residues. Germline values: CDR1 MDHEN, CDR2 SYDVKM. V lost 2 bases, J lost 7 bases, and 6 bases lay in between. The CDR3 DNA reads TGTGCCAGCAGTTTACAGGGCCAGCCCCAGCATTTT. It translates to CASSLQGQPQHF.

The CDR3 loop reads CASSPAPPTDTQYF. The DNA for the CDR3 is TGCGCCAGCAGCCCGGCCCCCCCAACAGATACGCAGTATTTT. V and J are TRBV5-1 and TRBJ2-3, with unresolved D. There are 14 residues in the CDR3. The germline gives CDR1 SGHRS, CDR2 YFSETQ. V shed 4 bases and J shed 3 bases, with 12 bases lying between them.

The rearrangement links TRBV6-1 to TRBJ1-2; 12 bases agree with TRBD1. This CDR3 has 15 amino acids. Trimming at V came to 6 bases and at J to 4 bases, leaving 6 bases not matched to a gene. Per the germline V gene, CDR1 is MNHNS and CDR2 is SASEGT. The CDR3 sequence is CASSAGQGAIYGYTF. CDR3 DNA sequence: TGTGCCAGCAGCGCGGGACAGGGGGCGATCTATGGCTACACCTTC.

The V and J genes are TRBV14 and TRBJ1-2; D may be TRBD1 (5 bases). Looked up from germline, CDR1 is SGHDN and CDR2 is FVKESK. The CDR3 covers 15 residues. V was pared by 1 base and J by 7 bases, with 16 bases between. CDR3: CASSQGQPRLGGYTF. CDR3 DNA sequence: TGTGCCAGCAGCCAAGGACAGCCTCGTTTGGGTGGCTACACCTTC.

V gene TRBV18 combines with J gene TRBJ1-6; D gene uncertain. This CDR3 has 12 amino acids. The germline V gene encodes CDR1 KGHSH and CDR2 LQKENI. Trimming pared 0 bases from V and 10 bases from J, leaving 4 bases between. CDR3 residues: CASSPPGSPLHF. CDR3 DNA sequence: TGTGCCAGCTCACCACCAGGCTCACCCCTCCACTTT.

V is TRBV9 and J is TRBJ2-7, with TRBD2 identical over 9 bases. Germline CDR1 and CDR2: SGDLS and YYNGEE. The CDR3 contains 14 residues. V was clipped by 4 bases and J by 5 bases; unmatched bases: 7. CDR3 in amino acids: CASSSLAGPNEQYF. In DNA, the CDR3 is TGTGCCAGCAGCTCTCTAGCGGGACCCAACGAGCAGTACTTC.

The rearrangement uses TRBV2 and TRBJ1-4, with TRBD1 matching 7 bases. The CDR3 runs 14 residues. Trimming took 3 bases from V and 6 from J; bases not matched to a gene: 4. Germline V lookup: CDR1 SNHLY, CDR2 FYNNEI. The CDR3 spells CASSDGRGDEKLFF. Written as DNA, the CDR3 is TGTGCCAGCAGTGATGGCAGGGGGGATGAAAAACTGTTTTTT.